The 21 T cell receptor beta chains in this list originate from one sample, sequenced in a study of control samples from healthy donors and cancer patients. This table comes from immunoSEQ multiplex PCR, and its TCRdb copy is limited to in-frame clones, with some not included. This sample has around 150,000 clones, with 88% found just once. The sequencing input was blood. These receptor sequences come from a man aged 18 to 30 in good health.

The chain employs TRBV14 and TRBJ2-5; 7 bases match TRBD2. This CDR3 spans 16 amino acids. V shed 4 bases, J shed 4 bases, and the junction held 12 bases outside the gene matches. Germline V CDR1 and CDR2: SGHDN, FVKESK. CDR3 in DNA: TGTGCCAGCAGCCGGAGGATTGAAGGGAGGGGAGAGACCCAGTACTTC. Translation: CASSRRIEGRGETQYF.

In the case of this clone: One end of the junction is discordant with germline, which a read error may explain. This chain links TRBV7-8 with TRBJ2-3, with 9 bases fitting TRBD2. CDR1 is SGHVS, CDR2 FQNEAQ, per germline. This CDR3 is 17 amino acids long. The CDR3 DNA follows: TGTGCCAGCAGTTTAGTCCTAGCGGGGAGAAGCACAGATACGCAGTATTTT. It specifies CASSLVLAGRSTDTQYF.

This clone was detected only a few times. This chain joins TRBV6-6 and TRBJ1-3, with a possible D match to TRBD1 (6 bases). Germline V lookup: CDR1 MNHNY, CDR2 SVGAGI (reference sequence). Trimming pared 2 bases from V and 1 base from J, leaving 9 bases between. This CDR3 is built from 15 residues. CDR3 in DNA: TGTGCCAGCAGTTACGCACAGGGTTCTGGAAACACCATATATTTT. It yields the protein CASSYAQGSGNTIYF.

The gene calls are TRBV7-8 and TRBJ1-5; the match to TRBD1 covers 8 bases. The germline CDR1 and CDR2 sequences are SGHVS and FQNEAQ. The CDR3 covers 15 residues. V lost 6 bases, J lost 5 bases, and 9 bases stayed unmatched. CDR3 sequence: CASSSDRVYYQPQHF. DNA for the CDR3: TGTGCCAGCAGTTCGGACAGGGTTTATTATCAGCCCCAGCATTTT.

The chain is built from TRBV7-6 and TRBJ2-7; perhaps D is TRBD1 or TRBD2 (5 bases each). Trimming left V 7 bases short and J 2 bases short, with 18 bases between. Per germline, CDR1 SGHVS and CDR2 FNYEAQ. The CDR3 spans 15 residues. The CDR3 is CASTPSRDPTYEQYF. The CDR3 coding sequence is TGTGCCAGCACTCCTTCTAGGGACCCCACCTACGAGCAGTACTTC.

The V call is TRBV19, the J call TRBJ1-6, with D unresolved. The length of the CDR3 is 14 residues. Trimming stripped 5 bases from V and 8 bases from J, with 13 bases between. Germline V gene data show CDR1 as LNHDA and CDR2 as SQIVND (reference sequence). CDR3 sequence (DNA): TGTGCCAGTAGTCCCCGGTCGGAGGATTCACCCCTCCACTTT. Its translation: CASSPRSEDSPLHF.

The chain links TRBV3-1 (or the pseudogene TRBV3-2) to TRBJ2-5; D is perhaps TRBD1 (5 bases). Germline CDR1 LGHDT, CDR2 YNNKEL (reference sequence). The CDR3 spans 13 residues. V lost 4 bases to trimming and J lost 3 bases, with 9 bases between them. The CDR3 region has the DNA TGTGCCAGCAGCCGGCGACAGAAAGAGACCCAGTACTTC. Its protein product is CASSRRQKETQYF.

The V and J genes are TRBV2 and TRBJ1-2, with 8 bases matching TRBD1. Germline V gene sequence: CDR1 SNHLY, CDR2 FYNNEI. This CDR3 is built from 13 residues. The ends lost 7 bases at V and 7 bases at J; junction bases unmatched: 8. In DNA form, the CDR3 reads TGTGCCAGCATCCTAGGACAGGGCAGTGGCTACACCTTC. This codes for CASILGQGSGYTF.

The chain links TRBV29-1 to TRBJ2-7; TRBD1 matches 9 bases. Germline V gives CDR1 SQVTM, CDR2 ANQGSEA. The V gene end was trimmed by 5 bases and the J gene end by 0 bases; junction bases not matched to a gene: 2. This CDR3 has 13 residues. This CDR3 is CSVRDRVSYEQYF. As DNA, the CDR3 is TGCAGCGTTCGGGACAGGGTCTCCTACGAGCAGTACTTC.

V is TRBV6-5 and J is TRBJ2-5; D unresolved. The V end was cut by 2 bases, the J end by 0 bases, with 7 bases between. Germline CDR1 is MNHEY and CDR2 is SVGAGI. The CDR3 length is 14 residues. CDR3 loop: CASSYPEYQETQYF. CDR3 in DNA: TGTGCCAGCAGTTACCCCGAGTACCAAGAGACCCAGTACTTC.

The chain has TRBV4-2 and TRBJ2-1, with 9 bases fitting TRBD2. Losses at the gene ends were 2 bases for V and 6 bases for J; bases not matched to a gene: 5. Germline V gene lookup returns CDR1 LGHNA and CDR2 YNFKEQ. CDR3 length equals 15 residues. CDR3 bases: TGTGCCAGCAGCCAATTTAGCGGGGGATCCAATGAGCAGTTCTTC. Amino acid sequence: CASSQFSGGSNEQFF.

V usage is TRBV9 and J usage is TRBJ2-3; TRBD2 might be the D (7 bases). Germline-derived CDR1 and CDR2 are SGDLS and YYNGEE. The CDR3 has 14 amino acids. Trimming stripped 3 bases from V and 4 bases from J, with 12 bases between. This CDR3 is CASSGGGRADTQYF. The DNA of the CDR3 is TGTGCCAGCAGCGGGGGGGGCCGGGCAGATACGCAGTATTTT.

This clone was seen just once. V usage is TRBV24-1 and J usage is TRBJ1-2; TRBD1 is a possible D gene (5 bases). Trimming stripped 1 base from V and 13 bases from J, with 21 bases between. CDR1 and CDR2 from the germline V gene are KGHDR and SFDVKD. The CDR3 sequence is 15 residues long. The CDR3 DNA is TGTGCCACCAGTGATTTTTGGGGGGTTAGGCTATTTGGCACCTTC. This translates into CATSDFWGVRLFGTF.

The rearrangement links TRBV10-3 to TRBJ1-4; possible D gene TRBD1, 5 bases. CDR1 ENHRY and CDR2 SYGVKD come from the germline V gene. V was clipped by 2 bases and J by 8 bases, with 12 bases between them. CDR3 size: 14 residues. CDR3 nucleotides: TGTGCCATCAGTGAGGTTCAGGGCGAAGAAAAACTGTTTTTT. It yields the protein CAISEVQGEEKLFF.

J is TRBJ1-6 and V is TRBV30; D unclear. Germline V gene sequence: CDR1 GTSNPN, CDR2 SVGIG (reference sequence). The CDR3 is 14 amino acids. The V end was cut by 0 bases, the J end by 7 bases, with 10 bases between. CDR3 residues: CAWSVGQFNSPLHF. The CDR3 bases are TGTGCCTGGAGTGTAGGGCAATTCAATTCACCCCTCCACTTT.

The rearrangement uses TRBV25-1 and TRBJ1-4, with 8 bases that match TRBD1. The CDR3 sequence is 17 residues long. V shed 8 bases and J 2 bases; nucleotides not matched to a gene: 13. Germline-derived CDR1 and CDR2 are MGHDK and SYGVNS. For the CDR3, the DNA is TGTGCCAGCCTAGGACAGGGACCGGGGTTCACTAATGAAAAACTGTTTTTT. Protein: CASLGQGPGFTNEKLFF.

J is TRBJ2-1 and V is TRBV5-1, with 12 nucleotides matching TRBD2. This CDR3 region has 15 residues. Trimming at V came to 3 bases and at J to 7 bases, leaving 5 bases not matched to a gene. Germline V gene data show CDR1 as SGHRS and CDR2 as YFSETQ. The DNA for the CDR3 is TGCGCCAGCAGCTCCCAACTAGCGGGAGGAAATGAGCAGTTCTTC. Its protein is CASSSQLAGGNEQFF.

V usage is TRBV19 and J usage is TRBJ2-3, with D possibly matching TRBD1 (5 bases). Trimming shortened V by 4 bases and J by 7 bases, and 9 bases separated the two germline ends. This CDR3 spans 12 amino acids. In germline, CDR1 is LNHDA, CDR2 SQIVND (reference sequence). CDR3 loop: CASSTQGNTQYF. The CDR3 nucleotides are TGTGCCAGTAGTACCCAGGGAAATACGCAGTATTTT.

This clone was counted a few times. The V call is TRBV18, the J call TRBJ1-1; D gene uncertain. Germline V CDR1 and CDR2: KGHSH, LQKENI. This CDR3 is 13 amino acids long. The germline V and J ends were trimmed by 3 bases and 1 base, with 6 bases remaining between them. The CDR3 bases are TGTGCCAGCTCACCGGAGGGGAACACTGAAGCTTTCTTT. This sequence encodes CASSPEGNTEAFF.

The chain joins TRBV6-6 to TRBJ1-1; D is perhaps TRBD1 (6 bases). This CDR3 comprises 12 residues. Trimming left V 4 bases short and J 11 bases short, with 14 bases between. Looked up from germline, CDR1 is MNHNY and CDR2 is SVGAGI (reference sequence). In nucleotides, the CDR3 is TGTGCCAGCAGTTTCGGACGCGGACAGGCTTTCTTT. Translated: CASSFGRGQAFF.

The rearrangement joins TRBV27 to TRBJ2-7, with D possibly being TRBD1 (6 bases). The CDR3 totals 17 residues. CDR1 MNHEY and CDR2 SMNVEV come from the germline V gene (reference sequence). V was shortened by 5 bases and J by 6 bases, with 26 bases between the two germline ends. This chain's CDR3 is CASSKSISGYRVGEQYF. As DNA, the CDR3 is TGTGCCAGCAGTAAATCCATCTCCGGGTACAGGGTAGGCGAGCAGTACTTC.